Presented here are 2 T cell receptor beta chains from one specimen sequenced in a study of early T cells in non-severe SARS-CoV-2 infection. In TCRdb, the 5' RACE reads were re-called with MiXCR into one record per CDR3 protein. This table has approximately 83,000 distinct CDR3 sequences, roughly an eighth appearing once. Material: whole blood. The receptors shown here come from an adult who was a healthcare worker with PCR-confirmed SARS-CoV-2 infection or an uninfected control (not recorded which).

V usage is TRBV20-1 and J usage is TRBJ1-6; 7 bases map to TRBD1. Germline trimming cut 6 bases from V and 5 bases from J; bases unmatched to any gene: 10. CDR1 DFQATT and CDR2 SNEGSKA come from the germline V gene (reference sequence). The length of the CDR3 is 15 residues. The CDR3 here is CSAVFTGTDNSPLHF. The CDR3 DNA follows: TGCAGTGCCGTTTTCACCGGGACAGATAATTCACCCCTCCACTTT.

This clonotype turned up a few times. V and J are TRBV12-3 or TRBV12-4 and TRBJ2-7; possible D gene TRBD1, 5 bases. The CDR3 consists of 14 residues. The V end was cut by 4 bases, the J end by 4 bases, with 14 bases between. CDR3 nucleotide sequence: TGTGCCAGCAGTTGGGCAGGGCCCGGGTACGAGCAGTACTTC. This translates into CASSWAGPGYEQYF.